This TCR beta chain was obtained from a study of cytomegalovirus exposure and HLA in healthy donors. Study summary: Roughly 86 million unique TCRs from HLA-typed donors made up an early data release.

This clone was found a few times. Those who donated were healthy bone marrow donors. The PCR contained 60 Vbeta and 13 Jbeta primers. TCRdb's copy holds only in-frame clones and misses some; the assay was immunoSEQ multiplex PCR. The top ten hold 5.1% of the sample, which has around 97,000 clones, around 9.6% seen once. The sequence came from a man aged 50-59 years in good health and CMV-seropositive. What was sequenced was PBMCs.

The CDR3: CASSPAMNTEAFF. Written as DNA, the CDR3 is TGTGCCAGCAGCCCCGCTATGAACACTGAAGCTTTCTTT. This sequence joins TRBV28 and TRBJ1-1, with D hard to call. Germline CDR1 and CDR2: MDHEN and SYDVKM. V lost 6 bases, J lost 0 bases, and 8 bases lay in between. This CDR3 is built from 13 residues.